This entry lists 14 T cell receptor beta chains sequenced from one sample in a study of T cell changes during pregnancy in multiple sclerosis. Assay used: immunoSEQ multiplex PCR; TCRdb lists only in-frame clones, some missing. The sample contains 60,000 or so clones, 90% of which appear only once. The source material was peripheral blood, sampled in the second trimester of pregnancy. The receptor source for this set is a female donor in good health, enrolled as a control in a pregnancy study.

V usage is TRBV6-5 and J usage is TRBJ1-2; D gene uncertain. Germline CDR1 and CDR2: MNHEY and SVGAGI. The V end lost 6 bases, the J end lost 8 bases, and 16 bases lay between the germline ends. CDR3 length: 13 residues. The CDR3 is CASSSYGWRGYTF. The CDR3 coding sequence is TGTGCCAGCAGCTCATACGGTTGGCGGGGCTACACCTTC.

J is TRBJ1-4 and V is TRBV14, with 7 bases matching TRBD1. The CDR3 runs 13 residues. V lost 4 bases, J lost 6 bases, and 2 bases stayed unmatched. CDR1 is SGHDN, CDR2 FVKESK, per germline. The CDR3 DNA sequence: TGTGCCAGCAGCCTGAGGGGGCATGAAAAACTGTTTTTT. Protein product: CASSLRGHEKLFF.

This clone was found once. V gene TRBV1 combines with J gene TRBJ2-5; TRBD2, as called in the table, went unchecked against the DNA. TRBV1 is a documented pseudogene. The CDR3 consists of 18 residues. This CDR3 reads CTSSQDWWLAGDKETQYF. DNA of the CDR3: TGCACCAGCAGCCAAGATTGGTGGCTAGCGGGGGACAAAGAGACCCAGTACTTC.

The chain couples TRBV10-3 to TRBJ1-2, with D perhaps matching TRBD1 (5 bases). The CDR3 sequence is 15 residues long. Trimming stripped 6 bases from V and 0 bases from J, with 14 bases between. Germline assignment: CDR1 ENHRY and CDR2 SYGVKD. The CDR3 nucleotides read TGTGCCATCAGGATCAGGGTAGTGGCTAACTATGGCTACACCTTC. Protein product: CAIRIRVVANYGYTF.

The chain couples TRBV27 to TRBJ2-1, with D unresolved. The germline V gene encodes CDR1 MNHEY and CDR2 SMNVEV (reference sequence). CDR3 length equals 14 residues. The V and J ends lost 3 bases and 3 bases respectively, with 9 bases between them. CDR3 DNA sequence: TGTGCCAGCAGTTTGACGCGGAACTACAATGAGCAGTTCTTC. This sequence encodes CASSLTRNYNEQFF.

The gene calls are TRBV27 and TRBJ2-7; TRBD1 is a possible D gene (5 bases). CDR1 is MNHEY and CDR2 is SMNVEV in the germline V gene (reference sequence). V was cut by 1 base and J by 2 bases, with 12 bases left in between. This CDR3 has 15 residues. As DNA, the CDR3 is TGTGCCAGCAGTTTATGGCGTGGGGCAACCTACGAGCAGTACTTC. Its translation is CASSLWRGATYEQYF.

The chain couples TRBV29-1 to TRBJ2-7; TRBD1 matches at 9 bases. Germline lookup yields CDR1 SQVTM and CDR2 ANQGSEA. Germline trimming cut 6 bases from V and 3 bases from J; bases unmatched to any gene: 18. The CDR3 runs to 17 residues. The CDR3 nucleotides are TGCAGCGTGGCCGACAGGGGGACAGGGTATCTGGGCTACGAGCAGTACTTC. Protein product: CSVADRGTGYLGYEQYF.

The rearrangement joins TRBV10-3 to TRBJ2-7, with 8 positions matching TRBD2. The junction had 13 bases not matched to a gene; V was cut back by 8 bases and J by 4 bases. The CDR3 is made up of 15 amino acids. Germline CDR1 ENHRY, CDR2 SYGVKD. CDR3 residues: CAIRTREGQTYEQYF. The CDR3 DNA sequence: TGTGCCATCCGAACTCGGGAGGGCCAGACTTACGAGCAGTACTTC.

In DNA form, the CDR3 reads TGCGCCAGCAGCTTTGGCAGGGCGGCAGATACGCAGTATTTT. It translates to CASSFGRAADTQYF. The V and J genes are TRBV5-1 and TRBJ2-3; possible D gene TRBD1, 5 bases. Germline CDR1 and CDR2: SGHRS and YFSETQ. CDR3 length: 14 amino acids. V lost 2 bases and J lost 4, with 11 bases in between.

The gene calls are TRBV10-3 and TRBJ2-7, with 9 bases that match TRBD1. The CDR3 runs to 15 residues. CDR1 is ENHRY and CDR2 is SYGVKD in the germline V gene. V lost 6 bases, J lost 0 bases, and 6 bases stayed unmatched. The CDR3 spells CAIRGGQGPSYEQYF. CDR3 bases: TGTGCCATCAGGGGGGGACAGGGACCCTCCTACGAGCAGTACTTC.

V is TRBV27 and J is TRBJ2-1; 7 bases line up with TRBD2. CDR1 is MNHEY and CDR2 is SMNVEV in the germline V gene (reference sequence). The CDR3 consists of 14 residues. The trim removed 4 bases at V and 5 bases at J, leaving 5 bases unmatched. The CDR3 coding sequence is TGTGCCAGCAGTTGGGGGGGGGTACACAATGAGCAGTTCTTC. This codes for CASSWGGVHNEQFF.

The J gene is TRBJ2-1, the V gene TRBV18; 9 nucleotides agree with TRBD2. The V gene's germline CDR1 is KGHSH and CDR2 LQKENI. V trimming: 3 bases; J trimming: 4 bases; junction bases outside the gene matches: 7. CDR3 length equals 16 residues. The CDR3 nucleotides read TGTGCCAGCTCACCTGGTGCCGCGGGAGGGTACAATGAGCAGTTCTTC. It specifies CASSPGAAGGYNEQFF.

The V gene is TRBV7-6, the J gene TRBJ1-3; D not resolved. Germline values: CDR1 SGHVS, CDR2 FNYEAQ. Trimming took off 5 bases at V and 0 bases at J, with 20 bases between the two ends. CDR3 length: 18 amino acids. CDR3 protein: CASSRSRREPSSGNTIYF. The CDR3 nucleotides read TGTGCCAGCAGCCGATCCCGTCGGGAGCCGAGCTCTGGAAACACCATATATTTT.

This clone was seen only a few times. This chain connects TRBV25-1 to TRBJ2-2; 10 bases are shared with TRBD1. Trimming removed 5 bases from V and 3 bases from J; junction bases left unmatched: 3. There are 15 residues in the CDR3. The germline CDR1 and CDR2 sequences are MGHDK and SYGVNS. The CDR3 region is CASSTGTGDTGELFF. In nucleotides, the CDR3 is TGTGCCAGCAGTACCGGGACAGGGGACACCGGGGAGCTGTTTTTT.